The 11 T cell receptor beta chains listed next were all sequenced from one sample in a study of blood T cell repertoires in COVID-19 (dated by TCRdb to between 2020 and 2021). The library was obtained by the immunoSEQ multiplex PCR assay. In its TCRdb copy, this immuneACCESS table keeps in-frame sequences only and misses some clones. Where compared with another copy, unresolved V genes explain less than half of these, and the others have no known cause. Across this sample there are about 80,000 clones, with more than 60% seen only once. The top ten clones comprise about a sixth of the sample. The sequenced sample consisted of peripheral blood. The receptors were sampled from a human donor in a cohort sampled during active COVID-19.

The rearrangement uses TRBV6-5 and TRBJ1-5; TRBD1 might be the D (6 bases). V lost 6 bases, J lost 2 bases, and 11 bases lay in between. This CDR3 contains 14 residues. Germline loops: CDR1 MNHEY, CDR2 SVGAGI. The CDR3 loop reads CASSSTGGNQPQHF. For the CDR3, the DNA is TGTGCCAGCAGCTCGACAGGAGGCAATCAGCCCCAGCATTTT.

The CDR3 sequence is CASSLWTLAGESDTQYF. The CDR3 bases are TGTGCCAGCAGCTTATGGACCTTAGCGGGAGAGTCAGATACGCAGTATTTT. The chain uses TRBV11-3 and TRBJ2-3, with 9 nucleotides matching TRBD2. V lost 2 bases and J lost 4; bases outside the gene matches: 10. Germline loops: CDR1 SGHNT, CDR2 YENEEA. CDR3 size: 17 residues.

The CDR3 sequence: CASSSIGTQKPADTQYF. In DNA form, the CDR3 reads TGTGCCAGCAGCTCTATTGGGACACAAAAACCGGCAGATACGCAGTATTTT. The chain joins TRBV11-2 to TRBJ2-3, with D perhaps TRBD1 (6 bases). CDR1 and CDR2 from the germline V gene are SGHAT and FQNNGV. The CDR3 extends over 17 amino acids. Trimming left V 4 bases short and J 4 bases short, with 21 bases between.

The chain uses TRBV6-5 and TRBJ2-2, with a weak D call TRBD2 (6 bases). Between the trimmed V and J ends, which lost 9 bases and 4 bases, there was a span of 18 bases. CDR3 length: 15 residues. CDR1 and CDR2 (germline): MNHEY, SVGAGI. CDR3 sequence: CASWGSGVATGELFF. In DNA form, the CDR3 reads TGTGCCAGTTGGGGGTCGGGAGTAGCCACCGGGGAGCTGTTTTTT.

The chain carries TRBV28 and TRBJ1-1; 7 positions agree with TRBD1. Trimming cost V 11 bases and J 0 bases; bases outside gene matches: 3. CDR3 length: 12 residues. Germline CDR1 reads MDHEN; CDR2 reads SYDVKM. CDR3 region: CAGGQLNTEAFF. The CDR3 DNA reads TGTGCCGGGGGACAGCTGAACACTGAAGCTTTCTTT. Combining the CDR3 with reference TRBV28 and TRBJ1-1 gives the whole variable domain DVKVTQSSRYLVKRTGEKVFLECVQDMDHENMFWYRQDPGLGLRLIYFSYDVKMKEKGDIPEGYSVSREKKERFSLILESASTNQTSMYLCAGGQLNTEAFFGQGTRLTVV.

For this clone: An end of the junction does not agree with germline; a read error may underlie this. In DNA form, the CDR3 reads TGCCTCCCCTCAGACAGGGTGGAGTGGACTGGAAACACCATATATTTT. Translated, it gives CLPSDRVEWTGNTIYF. The chain joins TRBV11-3 to TRBJ1-3; TRBD1 aligns across 7 bases. There are 16 residues in the CDR3. The germline V gene has CDR1 SGHNT and CDR2 YENEEA.

The CDR3 DNA reads TGTGCCAGCAGTCAGACTAGCGGGGGCTACGAGCAGTACTTC. This gives the protein CASSQTSGGYEQYF. The V gene is TRBV2, the J gene TRBJ2-7; 12 nucleotides line up with TRBD2. Losses at the gene ends were 5 bases for V and 3 bases for J; bases not matched to a gene: 2. Germline assignment: CDR1 SNHLY and CDR2 FYNNEI. This CDR3 has 14 residues.

The rearrangement uses TRBV19 and TRBJ2-2, with 9 bases matching TRBD1. V was clipped by 6 bases and J by 1 base; unmatched bases: 9. This CDR3 is built from 17 residues. The germline V gene has CDR1 LNHDA and CDR2 SQIVND (reference sequence). CDR3 sequence: CASSPIPGQGNTGELFF. In nucleotides, the CDR3 is TGTGCCAGTAGCCCAATCCCGGGACAGGGGAACACCGGGGAGCTGTTTTTT.

DNA for the CDR3: TGTGCCAGCAGTTTATCCAAAGGGGGCGGCGAGCAGTACTTC. Encoded protein: CASSLSKGGGEQYF. V gene TRBV28 combines with J gene TRBJ2-7; the match to TRBD1 covers 7 bases. This CDR3 has 14 residues. J gave up 6 bases and V 1 base, and 6 bases lay outside the gene matches. Germline-derived CDR1 and CDR2 are MDHEN and SYDVKM.

This rearrangement joins TRBV5-1 to TRBJ1-2; D possibly corresponds to TRBD1 (6 bases). Per the germline V gene, CDR1 is SGHRS and CDR2 is YFSETQ. The CDR3 contains 14 residues. V shed 4 bases and J shed 3 bases, with 13 bases lying between them. The CDR3 bases are TGCGCCAGCAGCGGAGTATCAGGGGACTATGGCTACACCTTC. This encodes CASSGVSGDYGYTF.

DNA of the CDR3: TGTGCCAGTAATTGGCCAGGAAGCAACTATGGCTACACCTTC. It translates to CASNWPGSNYGYTF. This sequence joins TRBV19 and TRBJ1-2, with unresolved D. The ends were cut back, 7 bases at V and 2 bases at J, with 14 bases in the middle. This CDR3 has 14 residues. The germline V gene encodes CDR1 LNHDA and CDR2 SQIVND (reference sequence).